This entry is about one T cell receptor (beta chain). Each donor was a Caucasian adult residing in Nashville, Tennessee. Genomic DNA belonging to each subset was distributed in equal measure over several immunoSEQ plates. Per the authors' pipeline: ImmunoSEQ yielded junction-only sequences lacking quality scores, so filtering differed. Only in-frame clones appear in the TCRdb table, and some are missing; sequencing was by immunoSEQ multiplex PCR. Clone size and the V and J calls come from that table; the DNA yielded D and trimming. This table has approximately 480,000 clones, around 79% appearing once. The source of the sample is a study of shared clonotypes between healthy human individuals. Across the study: A few men and a couple of women, aged 18 to 49, were donors.

Germline CDR1 and CDR2: SGHTA and FQGNSA. The CDR3 sequence is 12 residues long. V lost 3 bases, J lost 3 bases, and 6 bases lay in between. Sequenced sample: PBMCs. The origin of this receptor is a woman in her forties in good health. Some clones in this sample may be carry-over from other donors' samples. The chain couples TRBV7-2 to TRBJ2-7; D might be TRBD1 (5 bases). The CDR3 coding sequence is TGTGCCAGCAGCTTCCAGGGCTACGAGCAGTACTTC. Its translation: CASSFQGYEQYF.